The clone carrying this TCR beta chain was seen once. PCR amplification relied on 60 Vbeta primers (plus 13 Jbeta primers). In the original workflow: In a later analysis, approximately 80 million unique TCR beta chains included roughly 11 million shared by two or more donors. Using immunoSEQ multiplex PCR, the repertoire was profiled, and TCRdb retains in-frame clones only, with some absent. The V and J calls and clone size come from that table; D and trimming were worked out from the DNA. The table records approximately 290,000 clones, 80% of them present only once. The entry originates in a study of cytomegalovirus exposure and HLA in healthy donors. The clonotype originates from a girl under 10 years old in good health and CMV-seronegative. Source material: PBMCs.

The chain's CDR3 is CASLPRRGGKTQYF. The CDR3 nucleotides read TGTGCCAGCCTCCCCCGGAGGGGTGGAAAGACCCAGTACTTC. This chain joins TRBV28 and TRBJ2-5, with TRBD2 as a possible D gene (6 bases). Germline assignment: CDR1 MDHEN and CDR2 SYDVKM. Trimming removed 8 bases at V and 6 bases at J, with 19 bases between. This CDR3 is 14 amino acids long. The complete variable domain, with remaining parts taken from reference TRBV28 and TRBJ2-5, reads DVKVTQSSRYLVKRTGEKVFLECVQDMDHENMFWYRQDPGLGLRLIYFSYDVKMKEKGDIPEGYSVSREKKERFSLILESASTNQTSMYLCASLPRRGGKTQYFGPGTRLLVL.